The present T cell receptor (beta chain) was sequenced within a study of blood T cell repertoires in COVID-19. For the study at large: Specimens from acute and convalescent COVID-19 originated in the United States, Italy and Spain. PBMCs, B-cell-depleted T cells, or T cells were the source of the cDNA or gDNA that made up the material.

Using immunoSEQ multiplex PCR, the repertoire was profiled, and TCRdb retains in-frame clones only, with some absent. The sample gives 140,000 to 150,000 clones, 70% to 85% of which show up once; about 9.4% is in the top ten. Germline CDR1 and CDR2: GTSNPN and SVGIG (reference sequence). Deletions cut 2 bases from V and 1 base from J, with 15 bases between. The CDR3 has 16 residues. The clonotype originates from a man between 60 and 75 years old with active or convalescent COVID-19. The sequenced sample consisted of peripheral blood. J is TRBJ1-3 and V is TRBV30; tentatively, D is TRBD1 (6 bases). The CDR3 DNA follows: TGTGCCTGGAGTTCCTCCGGGACAACTTCTGGAAACACCATATATTTT. The encoded protein is CAWSSSGTTSGNTIYF.